There are many counts of the clone carrying this TCR beta chain. What it recognizes is unknown. This specimen belongs to a study of T-cell memory formation after mild COVID-19. Study-level information: Each donor largely had its own TCR clusters. Points from the study as a whole: Shrinking CD4+ clones were chiefly CM and EM; CD8+ ones were chiefly EMRA. Later expanders leaned CD4+, whereas clones that contracted between day 15 and 85 were balanced CD4/CD8. The appearance of some responding clones in pre-infection memory suggested that cross-reactive memory joined.

One entry per CDR3 protein results from TCRdb running MiXCR on the 5' RACE reads. The table shows 200,000 to 250,000 distinct CDR3 sequences, with 15% to 20% occurring only once. The sequence was collected from a man younger than 35 who had mild COVID-19 (a few samples of this study predate the infection). Cell type and time point are not known. The sequenced sample was PBMCs or a T cell subset sorted from them (not recorded which).

CDR3 in amino acids: CASRWGLQETQYF. CDR3 sequence (DNA): TGCGCCAGCAGATGGGGGTTACAAGAGACCCAGTACTTC. This chain links TRBV5-1 with TRBJ2-5; D is perhaps TRBD1 or TRBD2 (5 bases each). V dropped 5 bases and J dropped 2 bases, with 10 bases sitting between them. CDR3 length: 13 residues. Germline lookup yields CDR1 SGHRS and CDR2 YFSETQ.